This record covers a single TCR beta chain. Its specific antigen is unknown. No qualities accompany the bases; no much larger clone lies one base away. From the cysteine up to the phenylalanine, the CDR3 has a length of 14 residues. Just the 42-base CDR3 DNA is kept, in frame starting at base 1. CDR1 and CDR2, looked up from the germline V gene (reference sequence), are LNHDA and SQIVND. V loses 3 bases at its end and J loses 6 bases; junction bases beyond the gene matches: 7. TCRbeta CDR3 regions were amplified from genomic DNA using the immunoSEQ Assay, a bias-controlled multiplex PCR. The study's own analysis went as follows. Within the assay, amplification of reference gene primers was used to estimate how many nucleated cells each sample contained. Sequence reads were collapsed and filtered to measure the absolute abundance of every unique TCRbeta CDR3 rearrangement. For each sample, productive Simpson clonality was calculated as the square root of Simpson's diversity index across productive rearrangements. What TCRdb holds here is the immuneACCESS table cut down to in-frame rearrangements. Part of the clones is not present; checked against another copy, under half of the missing clones reflect an unresolved V gene, and the others are unexplained. V and J calls and clone size follow that table, whereas D and trimming were derived from the DNA. Here the sample has approximately 380,000 clones; about 88% occur a single time. More than 1% of the sample is in the top ten clones.

This specimen belongs to a study of blood T cell repertoires in COVID-19 (dated by TCRdb to the early 2020s). Turning to the overall study: Collaborator samples came from the United States, Italy and Spain and covered acute and convalescent phases of COVID-19. A freely available public database, intended as a resource for researchers studying the immune response to SARS-CoV-2, is where the repertoires were released. The samples were drawn from the first 160 participants of the ongoing ImmuneRACE study and from more than 1,000 subjects provided by 6 global collaborators. The dataset comprised deeply sampled blood TCRbeta repertoires from subjects exposed to, actively infected with, or recovered from COVID-19. The prospective study material was composed of cDNA or gDNA derived from T cells, B-cell-depleted T cells, or PBMCs. Where available, HLA class I and class II types were taken from metadata supplied by the sample provider and were not determined by assay-based typing. The sample metadata nearly always contained a de-identified subject ID, COVID-19 status, age in years and sex.

General conclusions and limits of the study: How much clinical and demographic metadata was included differed by source and by participant, and the metadata was provided uncurated.

Participants in the prospective study were enrolled through a virtual design, were aged about 18 to 90 years, and lived in 24 United States geographic areas. In the prospective study, cohorts were assigned on the basis of participant-reported clinical history obtained from a screening survey and a study questionnaire. For ImmuneRACE Cohort 3, a participant was defined as recovered based on two consecutive negative NP/OP PCR tests, clearance by a healthcare professional, or resolution of symptoms. Mobile phlebotomists in the prospective study collected whole blood, serum and a nasopharyngeal or oropharyngeal swab from every participant. Participants in the prospective study had the option to provide additional blood draws and questionnaires over an approximately 2-month period. Before DNA extraction, blood samples from the prospective study were shipped at room temperature or frozen.

The sequencing sample was made of PBMCs or T cells enriched from blood (not recorded which). The chain is made from TRBV19 and TRBJ2-7, and 8 junction bases match TRBD1. The TCR originated in a woman aged 18-29 years who had recovered from COVID-19. CDR3 region: CASSIYGQGGEQYF. The nucleotide sequence is TGTGCCAGTAGTATCTATGGACAGGGAGGCGAGCAGTACTTC.